This T cell receptor beta chain was identified in a study of T cells in Graves' hyperthyroidism and ophthalmopathy. Germline V gene data show CDR1 as LNHDA and CDR2 as SQIVND (reference sequence). The V end lost 5 bases, the J end lost 6 bases, and 14 bases lay between the germline ends. This CDR3 is built from 14 residues. This clonotype was observed a few times. Regions amplified from RNA transcripts were the TCR beta CDR3 regions. The HTBI primer set was used in a first-round RT-PCR of the TCR CDR3. TCRdb fed the multiplex PCR reads into MiXCR, producing one record per CDR3 protein. The repertoire holds approximately 430,000 distinct CDR3 sequences, with about 15% as singletons.

V and J are TRBV19 and TRBJ1-5; D call uncertain. The sample was blood. This TCR was recovered from a man aged 18 to 30 with Graves' ophthalmopathy. CDR3 in amino acids: CASSWGSGSQPQHF. DNA of the CDR3: TGTGCCAGTAGTTGGGGTTCGGGGAGTCAGCCCCAGCATTTT.